These 29 T cell receptor beta chains were all obtained from the same sample, sequenced in a study of molecular identifiers for immune sequencing clone quantification. TCRdb processed the PCR reads anew with MiXCR; each CDR3 protein has one entry. The repertoire holds about 510,000 distinct CDR3 sequences, with less than 30% as singletons. Input material: naive CD8+ T cells from blood, with Jurkat cell RNA spiked in. Specified subset: FACS-sorted CD8+CD4-CCR7+CD45RA+ naive T cells. The receptor source for this set is a human donor in good health. Some libraries in this study had Jurkat cell RNA spiked in.

Points on this clonotype: The junction departs from the called germline gene at one end, perhaps through a read error. The CDR3 sequence: CATCSRTGYYEQYF. CDR3 nucleotide sequence: TGTGCCACCTGCAGCAGGACAGGGTACTACGAGCAGTACTTC. The chain links TRBV15 to TRBJ2-7, with 8 bases aligning to TRBD1. The germline CDR1 and CDR2 sequences are LNHNV and YYDKDF (reference sequence). The CDR3 is 14 residues long. The full variable domain, in which reference TRBV15 and TRBJ2-7 provide the parts outside the CDR3, is DAMVIQNPRYQVTQFGKPVTLSCSQTLNHNVMYWYQQKSSQAPKLLFHYYDKDFNNEADTPDNFQSRRPNTSFCFLDIRSPGLGDTAMYLCATCSRTGYYEQYFGPGTRLTVT.

This chain connects TRBV4-2 to TRBJ2-7, with 12 bases matching TRBD2. Germline V CDR1 and CDR2: LGHNA, YNFKEQ. CDR3 size: 20 residues. The V gene end was trimmed by 0 bases and the J gene end by 0 bases; junction bases not matched to a gene: 12. The CDR3 bases are TGTGCCAGCAGCCAAGAACGCCCGGAACTAGCGGGAGGTCGCTCCTACGAGCAGTACTTC. The encoded protein is CASSQERPELAGGRSYEQYF.

Turning to this clonotype: This clone may be a read error of a much larger clone one base away. V gene TRBV2 combines with J gene TRBJ1-1; TRBD1 is a possible D gene (5 bases). The CDR3 length is 14 residues. The germline CDR1 and CDR2 sequences are SNHLY and FYNNEI. CDR3 sequence reads: CASNPRGGPTGAFF. CDR3 in DNA: TGTGCCAGCAACCCCCGTGGGGGTCCCACTGGAGCTTTCTTT.

This clonotype came up a few times. The chain carries TRBV20-1 and TRBJ2-2; tentatively, D is TRBD1 (6 bases). V was clipped by 6 bases and J by 5 bases, with 16 bases between them. This CDR3 has 14 amino acids. Germline V lookup: CDR1 DFQATT, CDR2 SNEGSKA (reference sequence). The CDR3 nucleotides are TGCAGTGCACCCAAACAGGGTCGGACCGGGGAGCTGTTTTTT. It translates to CSAPKQGRTGELFF.

This clonotype was picked up a small number of times. The gene calls are TRBV12-3 or TRBV12-4 and TRBJ1-1; D call uncertain. CDR3 size: 12 residues. V was clipped by 2 bases and J by 8 bases, with 9 bases between them. CDR3 sequence reads: CASSLIGEEAFF. The CDR3 DNA reads TGTGCCAGCAGTTTAATCGGGGAGGAAGCTTTCTTT.

The chain employs TRBV6-4 and TRBJ2-2; D gene unclear. The length of the CDR3 is 11 residues. Trimming removed 8 bases from V and 8 bases from J, with 9 bases in between. The germline V gene has CDR1 MRHNA and CDR2 SNTAGT. CDR3 sequence: CASQAGGELFF. DNA for the CDR3: TGTGCCAGCCAAGCCGGGGGGGAGCTGTTTTTT.

The rearrangement uses TRBV3-1 and TRBJ2-1; D call uncertain. The CDR3 has 18 residues. Trimming left V 0 bases short and J 0 bases short, with 15 bases between. CDR1 LGHDT and CDR2 YNNKEL come from the germline V gene (reference sequence). CDR3 in amino acids: CASSQDLEDSTSYNEQFF. In nucleotides, the CDR3 is TGTGCCAGCAGCCAAGATTTAGAAGACTCTACCTCCTACAATGAGCAGTTCTTC.

The gene calls are TRBV7-9 and TRBJ2-7; the match to TRBD1 covers 7 bases. The ends lost 5 bases at V and 7 bases at J; junction bases unmatched: 5. Germline CDR1 is SEHNR and CDR2 is FQNEAQ (reference sequence). This CDR3 region has 12 residues. CDR3 in amino acids: CASSTQGTEQYF. CDR3 sequence (DNA): TGTGCCAGCAGCACACAGGGGACGGAGCAGTACTTC.

Points on this clonotype: A read error may be the cause here, since a much bigger clone is one base away. The chain has TRBV6-5 and TRBJ2-1; 10 bases align to TRBD2. This CDR3 region has 13 residues. Germline loops: CDR1 MNHEY, CDR2 SVGAGI. Here the CDR3 DNA reads TGTGCCAGCAGTTTAGCGGGAGGAGGGGAGCGGTTCTTC. Amino acid sequence: CASSLAGGGERFF.

There are a few counts of this clonotype. This chain joins TRBV6-5 and TRBJ2-7; D not resolved. The ends were cut back, 6 bases at V and 3 bases at J, with 15 bases in the middle. The CDR3 contains 14 residues. Looked up from germline, CDR1 is MNHEY and CDR2 is SVGAGI. CDR3 residues: CASRPRQEIYEQYF. In DNA, the CDR3 is TGTGCCAGCAGGCCCAGGCAGGAGATCTACGAGCAGTACTTC.

This clonotype was observed a handful of times. The chain recombines TRBV2 with TRBJ1-5; no clear D. This CDR3 is built from 16 residues. The germline gives CDR1 SNHLY, CDR2 FYNNEI. V was shortened by 4 bases and J by 0 bases, with 13 bases between the two germline ends. CDR3 coding DNA: TGTGCCAGCAGTGGCCGGGTTACATATAGCAATCAGCCCCAGCATTTT. It specifies CASSGRVTYSNQPQHF.

This clonotype was picked up many times. The chain is built from TRBV2 and TRBJ1-2, with D hard to call. Between the trimmed V and J ends, which lost 8 bases and 4 bases, there was a span of 11 bases. In germline, CDR1 is SNHLY, CDR2 FYNNEI. The CDR3 totals 12 residues. The CDR3 reads CASGAETYGYTF. The CDR3 region has the DNA TGTGCCAGCGGAGCAGAAACCTATGGCTACACCTTC.

The rearrangement links TRBV6-2 or TRBV6-3 to TRBJ1-1, with 10 nucleotides matching TRBD1. CDR3 length: 16 residues. Per germline, CDR1 MNHEY and CDR2 SVGEGT. The J segment lost 10 bases and the V segment lost 5 bases, leaving 16 bases of the junction unmatched. The CDR3 reads CASSDHLGTGENIAFF. Here the CDR3 DNA reads TGTGCCAGCAGTGACCACCTCGGGACAGGGGAGAACATAGCTTTCTTT.

In its sample, this clonotype was seen many times. The gene calls are TRBV6-5 and TRBJ1-1; D ambiguous. Germline V gives CDR1 MNHEY, CDR2 SVGAGI. Deletions cut 8 bases from V and 0 bases from J, with 10 bases between. The CDR3 is made up of 13 amino acids. As DNA, the CDR3 is TGTGCCAGCTTCCCAGAGCTGAACACTGAAGCTTTCTTT. Amino acids: CASFPELNTEAFF.

At least ten counts were recorded for this clonotype. This chain uses TRBV28 with TRBJ1-1; possible D gene TRBD1, 6 bases. Per germline, CDR1 MDHEN and CDR2 SYDVKM. CDR3 size: 13 residues. V was trimmed by 8 bases and J by 5 bases, leaving 15 bases between them. CDR3 sequence (DNA): TGTGCCAGCGAAGAGGACAGCGAAACTGAAGCTTTCTTT. This sequence encodes CASEEDSETEAFF.

This clonotype was seen at least ten times. The chain has TRBV6-2 or TRBV6-3 and TRBJ1-5; D gene uncertain. Germline assignment: CDR1 MNHEY and CDR2 SVGEGT. V was cut by 6 bases and J by 11 bases, with 14 bases left in between. CDR3 size: 12 residues. The CDR3 sequence is CASREPGSAQHF. The CDR3 bases are TGTGCCAGCAGAGAGCCGGGTTCAGCCCAGCATTTT.

This clonotype appeared many times. The rearrangement joins TRBV7-6 to TRBJ1-4; 8 bases line up with TRBD1. Germline CDR1 reads SGHVS; CDR2 reads FNYEAQ. This CDR3 is built from 15 residues. V lost 2 bases and J lost 8; bases outside the gene matches: 7. This CDR3 is CASSLSGGGSEKLFF. CDR3 sequence (DNA): TGTGCCAGCAGCTTATCAGGGGGCGGCAGCGAAAAACTGTTTTTT.

Comment on this clonotype: In this CDR3 the conserved last residue, phenylalanine or tryptophan, is missing, so a read error is likely. The chain combines TRBV2 with TRBJ1-1; no firm D call. CDR3 size: 13 residues. CDR1 and CDR2 (germline): SNHLY, FYNNEI. Trimming stripped 4 bases from V and 0 bases from J, with 6 bases between. CDR3 loop: CASSGSLNTEAFS. The CDR3 nucleotides read TGTGCCAGCAGTGGAAGCCTGAACACTGAAGCTTTCTCT.

Remarks on this clonotype: This CDR3 fails to terminate in the conserved phenylalanine or tryptophan, so it likely reflects a read error. This chain links TRBV4-3 with TRBJ1-5; no definite D call. Germline CDR1 is LGHNA and CDR2 is YSLEER. This CDR3 contains 13 residues. V lost 1 base and J 6 bases, leaving 7 bases between the germline ends. Written as DNA, the CDR3 is TGCGCCAGCAGCCAAGCCAGATCTCAGCCCCAGCATCTT. As protein: CASSQARSQPQHL.

This clonotype showed up many times. The chain carries TRBV5-4 and TRBJ2-2; TRBD1 agrees at 8 bases. Germline V CDR1 and CDR2: SGHNT, YYREEE (reference sequence). J was trimmed by 1 base and V by 2 bases; bases with no gene match: 1. CDR3 length: 15 residues. CDR3 bases: TGTGCCAGCAGCTTTGGACAGGGGAACACCGGGGAGCTGTTTTTT. Translating gives CASSFGQGNTGELFF. Based on the CDR3 plus reference TRBV5-4 and TRBJ2-2, the full variable domain is ETGVTQSPTHLIKTRGQQVTLRCSSQSGHNTVSWYQQALGQGPQFIFQYYREEENGRGNFPPRFSGLQFPNYSSELNVNALELDDSALYLCASSFGQGNTGELFFGEGSRLTVL.

This clonotype came up many times. This chain links TRBV13 with TRBJ2-7; the D gene could be TRBD1 or TRBD2 (5 bases each). Germline V gene lookup returns CDR1 PRHDT and CDR2 FYEKMQ (reference sequence). This CDR3 spans 16 amino acids. V was clipped by 5 bases and J by 0 bases, with 17 bases between them. CDR3 in DNA: TGTGCCAGCAGCACGGGACCGACGACCTCCTCCTACGAGCAGTACTTC. This encodes CASSTGPTTSSYEQYF.

This clonotype came up a few times. This chain connects TRBV27 to TRBJ1-5; D is perhaps TRBD1 (5 bases). The CDR3 contains 14 residues. V lost 5 bases to trimming and J lost 6 bases, with 14 bases between them. CDR1 is MNHEY and CDR2 is SMNVEV in the germline V gene (reference sequence). The CDR3 nucleotides are TGTGCCAGCAGTCCCTGGGGGAGCGGTCAGCCCCAGCATTTT. Encoded protein: CASSPWGSGQPQHF.

This clonotype was counted at least ten times. The chain employs TRBV7-8 and TRBJ1-6, with no clear D. Trimming took 2 bases from V and 8 from J, leaving 4 bases between them. The CDR3 runs 12 residues. The V gene's germline CDR1 is SGHVS and CDR2 FQNEAQ. The CDR3 reads CASSLIDSPLHF. The CDR3 DNA reads TGTGCCAGCAGCTTAATTGATTCACCCCTCCACTTT.

As concerns this clonotype: The junction departs from germline at one end; a sequencing error may be responsible. The rearrangement uses TRBV12-3 or TRBV12-4 and TRBJ2-3, with TRBD1 identical over 9 bases. The CDR3 is made up of 15 amino acids. The CDR3 reads CASSSTGTGPDTQCF. The CDR3 nucleotides are TGTGCCAGCAGTTCCACCGGGACAGGGCCAGATACGCAGTGTTTT.

V and J are TRBV14 and TRBJ1-3, with D uncertain. The CDR3 extends over 12 amino acids. CDR1 SGHDN and CDR2 FVKESK come from the germline V gene. Trimming cost V 0 bases and J 3 bases, with 0 bases left between them. The CDR3 sequence: CASSQDGNTIYF. As DNA, the CDR3 is TGTGCCAGCAGCCAAGATGGAAACACCATATATTTT.

The chain couples TRBV27 to TRBJ2-1; maybe TRBD1 (6 bases). This CDR3 has 12 amino acids. The V gene lost 8 bases and the J gene lost 7 bases, with 12 bases spanning the gap. Per germline, CDR1 MNHEY and CDR2 SMNVEV (reference sequence). The CDR3 nucleotides are TGTGCCAGCTCCGACAGGCGAAATGAGCAGTTCTTC. This translates into CASSDRRNEQFF.

This chain joins TRBV5-4 and TRBJ2-5, with 12 bases aligning to TRBD2. From germline, CDR1 is SGHNT and CDR2 YYREEE (reference sequence). The CDR3 has 14 amino acids. Trimming removed 4 bases from V and 5 bases from J; junction bases left unmatched: 3. CDR3 sequence reads: CASSPGTSGETQYF. Here the CDR3 DNA reads TGTGCCAGCAGCCCCGGGACTAGCGGGGAGACCCAGTACTTC.

This clonotype was recorded only once. Just one base apart from a much larger clone, this may be a read error. The V and J genes are TRBV7-9 and TRBJ2-3; either TRBD1 or TRBD2 may supply D (6 bases each). Germline-derived CDR1 and CDR2 are SEHNR and FQNEAQ (reference sequence). V was clipped by 2 bases and J by 7 bases, with 10 bases between them. The CDR3 runs 13 residues. CDR3 loop: CASSLNRDYTQYF. CDR3 DNA: TGTGCCAGCAGCTTAAACAGGGACTATACGCAGTATTTT.

This sequence joins TRBV1 and TRBJ1-5; the D segment call TRBD1 is taken from the table without a DNA check. TRBV1 is given as a pseudogene. This CDR3 comprises 17 residues. CDR3 sequence: CTSSQVSRVRANQPQHF. The CDR3 DNA is TGCACCAGCAGCCAAGTGTCCAGGGTGAGGGCCAATCAGCCCCAGCATTTT.